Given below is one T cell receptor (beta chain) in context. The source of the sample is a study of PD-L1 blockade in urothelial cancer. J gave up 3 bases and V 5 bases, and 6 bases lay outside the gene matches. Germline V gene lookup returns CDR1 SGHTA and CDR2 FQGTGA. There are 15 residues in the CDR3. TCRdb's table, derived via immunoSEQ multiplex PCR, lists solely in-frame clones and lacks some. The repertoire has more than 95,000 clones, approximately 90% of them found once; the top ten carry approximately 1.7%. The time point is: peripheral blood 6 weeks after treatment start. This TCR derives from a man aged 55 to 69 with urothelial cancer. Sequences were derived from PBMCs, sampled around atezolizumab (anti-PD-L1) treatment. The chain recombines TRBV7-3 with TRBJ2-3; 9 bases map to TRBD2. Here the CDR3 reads CASSRSGGPTDTQYF. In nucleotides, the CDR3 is TGTGCCAGCAGCCGGAGCGGGGGGCCTACAGATACGCAGTATTTT.